This TCR beta chain was captured in a study of cytomegalovirus exposure and HLA in healthy donors. Whole-study findings and limits: In an earlier analysis, in approximately 630 donors, most V segments appeared productive either ~87% or ~30% of the time. TCR sequences were mostly rare, though some public TCRs occurred in many donors.

This clone was seen once. Antigen: not known. Primers included in the PCR were 60 Vbeta and 13 Jbeta primers. Repertoires were generated with immunoSEQ multiplex PCR, while TCRdb's copy carries only in-frame clones and drops some. The top ten clones hold approximately 6.3% of a sample with more than 95,000 clones, 75% to 80% of them seen once. V was pared by 3 bases and J by 1 base, with 17 bases between. The CDR3 spans 17 residues. Germline lookup yields CDR1 MDHEN and CDR2 SYDVKM. The chain joins TRBV28 to TRBJ2-3, with a weak D call TRBD2 (5 bases). This clonotype originated in a man in his sixties in good health and CMV-seropositive. The specimen was PBMCs. The CDR3 sequence: CASSFPLGVGGTDTQYF. The CDR3 nucleotides are TGTGCCAGCAGTTTCCCCCTCGGGGTGGGCGGCACAGATACGCAGTATTTT.